This T cell receptor (beta chain) emerged from a study of control samples from healthy donors and cancer patients. The table came from immunoSEQ multiplex PCR; TCRdb's copy has only in-frame clones and leaves some out. The sample has around 130,000 clones; around 93% are singletons. The source is a man aged 45-65 years with head and neck cancer. Material for sequencing was PBMCs.

CDR3 loop: CASSSMVQGKNEQFF. CDR3 bases: TGTGCCAGCAGTTCGATGGTGCAGGGCAAGAATGAGCAGTTCTTC. V is TRBV6-5 and J is TRBJ2-1, with a tentative D call TRBD1 (5 bases). V was pared by 4 bases and J by 7 bases, with 17 bases between. Germline lookup yields CDR1 MNHEY and CDR2 SVGAGI. The CDR3 is 15 amino acids.